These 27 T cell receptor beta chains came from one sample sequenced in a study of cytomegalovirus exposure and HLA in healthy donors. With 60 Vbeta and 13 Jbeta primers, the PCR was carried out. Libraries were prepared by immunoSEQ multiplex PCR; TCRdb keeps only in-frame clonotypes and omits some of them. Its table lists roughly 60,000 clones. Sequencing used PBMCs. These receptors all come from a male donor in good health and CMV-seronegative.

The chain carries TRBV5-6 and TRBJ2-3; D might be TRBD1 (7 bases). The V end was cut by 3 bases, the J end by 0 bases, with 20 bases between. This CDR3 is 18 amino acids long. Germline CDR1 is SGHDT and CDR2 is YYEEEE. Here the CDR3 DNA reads TGTGCCAGCAGCTCCGACAGGGAGGTGCGGCGGAGCACAGATACGCAGTATTTT. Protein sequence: CASSSDREVRRSTDTQYF.

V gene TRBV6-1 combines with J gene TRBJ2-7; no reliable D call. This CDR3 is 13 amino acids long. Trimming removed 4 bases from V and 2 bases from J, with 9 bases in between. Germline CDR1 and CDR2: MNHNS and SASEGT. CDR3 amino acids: CASSAGTAYEQYF. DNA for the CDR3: TGTGCCAGCAGTGCTGGCACCGCCTACGAGCAGTACTTC.

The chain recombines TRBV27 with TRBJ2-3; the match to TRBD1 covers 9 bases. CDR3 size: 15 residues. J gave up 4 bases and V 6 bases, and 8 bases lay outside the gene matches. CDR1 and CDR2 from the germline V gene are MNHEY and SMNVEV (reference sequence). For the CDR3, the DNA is TGTGCCAGCAGAAGCGGGACAGGGTTCTCAGATACGCAGTATTTT. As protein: CASRSGTGFSDTQYF.

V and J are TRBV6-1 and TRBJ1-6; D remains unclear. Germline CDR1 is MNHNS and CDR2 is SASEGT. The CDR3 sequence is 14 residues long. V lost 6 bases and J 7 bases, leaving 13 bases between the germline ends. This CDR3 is CASRISQRNSPLHF. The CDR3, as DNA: TGTGCCAGCAGGATTTCCCAGAGGAATTCACCCCTCCACTTT.

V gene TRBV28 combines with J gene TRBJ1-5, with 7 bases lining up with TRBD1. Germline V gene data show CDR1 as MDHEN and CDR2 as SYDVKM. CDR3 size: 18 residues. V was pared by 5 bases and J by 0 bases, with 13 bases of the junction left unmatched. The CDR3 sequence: CASSVTGSRLASNQPQHF. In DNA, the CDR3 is TGTGCCAGCAGTGTGACAGGGAGCCGCCTAGCTAGCAATCAGCCCCAGCATTTT.

The CDR3 region has the DNA TGTGCCAGCAACGCCCGGACTAGCGGGGGGGCCCAGGGCGAGCAGTACTTC. Protein sequence: CASNARTSGGAQGEQYF. The V and J genes are TRBV7-9 and TRBJ2-7, with 15 bases aligning to TRBD2. The V gene end was trimmed by 7 bases and the J gene end by 6 bases; junction bases not matched to a gene: 13. This CDR3 region has 17 residues. CDR1 and CDR2 from the germline V gene are SEHNR and FQNEAQ (reference sequence).

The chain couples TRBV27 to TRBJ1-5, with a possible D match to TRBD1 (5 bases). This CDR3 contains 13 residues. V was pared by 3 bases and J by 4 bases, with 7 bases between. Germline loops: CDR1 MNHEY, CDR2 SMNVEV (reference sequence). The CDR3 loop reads CASSFRGNQPQHF. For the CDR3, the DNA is TGTGCCAGCAGTTTCCGGGGGAATCAGCCCCAGCATTTT.

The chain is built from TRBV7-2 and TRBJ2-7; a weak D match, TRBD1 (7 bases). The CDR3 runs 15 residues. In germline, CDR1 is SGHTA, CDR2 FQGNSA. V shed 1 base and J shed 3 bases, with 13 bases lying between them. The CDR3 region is CASSLVGGGLYEQYF. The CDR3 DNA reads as TGTGCCAGCAGCTTAGTAGGAGGGGGCCTCTACGAGCAGTACTTC.

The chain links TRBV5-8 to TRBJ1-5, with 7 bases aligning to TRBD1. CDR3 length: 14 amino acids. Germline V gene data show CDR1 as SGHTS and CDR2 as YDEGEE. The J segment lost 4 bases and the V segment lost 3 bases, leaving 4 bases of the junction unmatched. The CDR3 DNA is TGTGCCAGCAGCTGGGGGACAGTTAATCAGCCCCAGCATTTT. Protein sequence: CASSWGTVNQPQHF.

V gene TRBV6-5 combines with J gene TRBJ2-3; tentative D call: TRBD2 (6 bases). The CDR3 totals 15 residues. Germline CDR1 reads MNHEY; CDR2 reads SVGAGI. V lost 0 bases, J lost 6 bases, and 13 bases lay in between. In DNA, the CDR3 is TGTGCCAGCAGTTACTCGGGACTTACGCGGGATACGCAGTATTTT. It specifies CASSYSGLTRDTQYF.

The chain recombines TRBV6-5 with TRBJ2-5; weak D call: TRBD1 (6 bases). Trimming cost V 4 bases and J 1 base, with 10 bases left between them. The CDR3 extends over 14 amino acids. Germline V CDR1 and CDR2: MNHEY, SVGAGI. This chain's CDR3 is CASSSRGGQETQYF. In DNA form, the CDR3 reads TGTGCCAGCAGTTCTCGAGGGGGCCAAGAGACCCAGTACTTC.

CDR3 region: CASSLGTDFEAFF. The CDR3 nucleotides are TGTGCCAGCAGCTTAGGGACAGACTTCGAAGCTTTCTTT. The V and J genes are TRBV7-9 and TRBJ1-1; D possibly corresponds to TRBD1 (6 bases). The CDR3 contains 13 residues. With 1 base removed from V and 8 bases from J, the gap between germline ends came to 11 bases. Germline V CDR1 and CDR2: SEHNR, FQNEAQ (reference sequence).

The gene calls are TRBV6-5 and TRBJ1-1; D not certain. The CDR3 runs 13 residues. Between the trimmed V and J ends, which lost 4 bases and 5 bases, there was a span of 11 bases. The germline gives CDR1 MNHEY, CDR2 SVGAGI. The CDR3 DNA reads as TGTGCCAGCAGTTCGAGATCGAGTACTGAAGCTTTCTTT. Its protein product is CASSSRSSTEAFF.

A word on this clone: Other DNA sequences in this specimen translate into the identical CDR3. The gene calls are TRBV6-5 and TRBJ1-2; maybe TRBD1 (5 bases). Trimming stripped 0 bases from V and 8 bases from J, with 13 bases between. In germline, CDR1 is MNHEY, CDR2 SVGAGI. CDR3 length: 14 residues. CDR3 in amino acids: CASSYSGRRDGYTF. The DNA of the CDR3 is TGTGCCAGCAGTTACTCGGGGCGGAGAGACGGCTACACCTTC.

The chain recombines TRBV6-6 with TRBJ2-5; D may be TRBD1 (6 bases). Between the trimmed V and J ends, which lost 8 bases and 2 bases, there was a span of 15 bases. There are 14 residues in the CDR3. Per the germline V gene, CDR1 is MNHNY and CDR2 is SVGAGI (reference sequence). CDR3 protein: CASAPTDSQETQYF. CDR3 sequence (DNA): TGTGCCAGCGCTCCTACGGACAGTCAAGAGACCCAGTACTTC.

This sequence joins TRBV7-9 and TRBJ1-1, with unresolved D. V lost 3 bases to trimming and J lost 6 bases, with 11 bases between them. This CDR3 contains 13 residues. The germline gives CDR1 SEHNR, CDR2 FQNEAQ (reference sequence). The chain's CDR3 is CASSLGEASEAFF. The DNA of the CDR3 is TGTGCCAGCAGCTTGGGAGAGGCCTCTGAAGCTTTCTTT.

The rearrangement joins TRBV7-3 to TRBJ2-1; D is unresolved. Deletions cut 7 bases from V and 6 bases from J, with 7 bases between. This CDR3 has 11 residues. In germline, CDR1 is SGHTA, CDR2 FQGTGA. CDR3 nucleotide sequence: TGTGCCAGCAATCCCGGCAATGAGCAGTTCTTC. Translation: CASNPGNEQFF.

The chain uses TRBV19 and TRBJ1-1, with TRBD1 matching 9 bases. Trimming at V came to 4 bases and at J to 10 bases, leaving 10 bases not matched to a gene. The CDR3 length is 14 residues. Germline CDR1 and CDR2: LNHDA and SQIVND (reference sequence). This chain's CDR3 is CASSKQGAGRGAFF. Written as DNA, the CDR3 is TGTGCCAGTAGTAAACAGGGGGCCGGGCGGGGAGCTTTCTTT.

CDR3 region: CASSVPEPLYYGYTF. The CDR3 DNA reads TGTGCCAGTAGTGTACCGGAGCCTCTTTACTATGGCTACACCTTC. The V call is TRBV19, the J call TRBJ1-2, with D uncertain. Germline lookup yields CDR1 LNHDA and CDR2 SQIVND (reference sequence). V was pared by 5 bases and J by 3 bases, with 16 bases between. The CDR3 sequence is 15 residues long.

CDR3 sequence (DNA): TGTGCCAGCCATGACAGGGACACTGAAGCTTTCTTT. Translation: CASHDRDTEAFF. The rearrangement links TRBV19 to TRBJ1-1; 7 bases are a match to TRBD1. The junction had 4 bases not matched to a gene; V was cut back by 9 bases and J by 3 bases. Germline CDR1 and CDR2: LNHDA and SQIVND (reference sequence). CDR3 length equals 12 residues.

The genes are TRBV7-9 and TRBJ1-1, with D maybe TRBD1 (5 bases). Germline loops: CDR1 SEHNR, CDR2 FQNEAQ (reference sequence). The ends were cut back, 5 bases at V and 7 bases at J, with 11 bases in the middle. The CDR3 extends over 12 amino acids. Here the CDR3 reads CASSDWGLEAFF. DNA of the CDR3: TGTGCCAGCAGCGATTGGGGCCTTGAAGCTTTCTTT.

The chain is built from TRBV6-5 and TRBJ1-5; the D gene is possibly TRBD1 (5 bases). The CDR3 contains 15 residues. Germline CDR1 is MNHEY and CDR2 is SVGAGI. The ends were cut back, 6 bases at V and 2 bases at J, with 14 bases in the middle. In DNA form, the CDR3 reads TGTGCCAGCAGCCCTGTGGGGCAGGGCAATCAGCCCCAGCATTTT. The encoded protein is CASSPVGQGNQPQHF.

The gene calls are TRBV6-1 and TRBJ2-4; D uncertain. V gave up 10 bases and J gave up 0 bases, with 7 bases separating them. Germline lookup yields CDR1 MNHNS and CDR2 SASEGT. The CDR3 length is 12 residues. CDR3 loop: CATQIAKNIQYF. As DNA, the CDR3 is TGTGCCACCCAGATAGCCAAAAACATTCAGTACTTC.

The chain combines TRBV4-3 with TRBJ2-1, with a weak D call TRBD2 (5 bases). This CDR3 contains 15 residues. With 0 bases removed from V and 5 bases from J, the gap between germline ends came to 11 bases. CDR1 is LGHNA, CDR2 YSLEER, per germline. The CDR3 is CASSQELAMDNEQFF. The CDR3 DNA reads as TGCGCCAGCAGCCAAGAGCTAGCTATGGACAATGAGCAGTTCTTC.

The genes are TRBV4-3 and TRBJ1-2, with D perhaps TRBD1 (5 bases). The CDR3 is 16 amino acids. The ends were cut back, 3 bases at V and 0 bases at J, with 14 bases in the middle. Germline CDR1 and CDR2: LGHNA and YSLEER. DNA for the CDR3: TGCGCCAGCAGCCAGGACATATTCCCTACTAACTATGGCTACACCTTC. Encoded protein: CASSQDIFPTNYGYTF.

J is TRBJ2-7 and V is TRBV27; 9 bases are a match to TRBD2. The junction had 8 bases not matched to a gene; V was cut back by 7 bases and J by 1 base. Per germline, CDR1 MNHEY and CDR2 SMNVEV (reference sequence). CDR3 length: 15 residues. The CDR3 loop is CASTGFSGGSYEQYF. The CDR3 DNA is TGTGCCAGCACCGGATTTAGCGGGGGTTCCTACGAGCAGTACTTC.

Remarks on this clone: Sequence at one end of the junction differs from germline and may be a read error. CDR3 in amino acids: CASSVLAESSDNEQFF. In nucleotides, the CDR3 is TGTGCCAGCAGTGTGCTAGCGGAGAGCTCCGACAATGAGCAGTTCTTC. The rearrangement uses TRBV6-1 and TRBJ2-1; 7 bases map to TRBD2. The V gene's germline CDR1 is MNHNS and CDR2 SASEGT. CDR3 length: 16 amino acids.